The T cell receptor beta chain under discussion was sequenced for a study of T cells after yellow fever vaccination. Study findings and constraints: Clones that expanded after primary vaccination mostly reappeared after the booster (just under 98% CD4, approximately 89% CD8).

TCRdb re-derived calls from the 5' RACE reads in MiXCR, one entry per CDR3 protein. The sample consists of about 510,000 distinct CDR3 sequences, 20% to 25% of them appearing once. This CDR3 contains 16 residues. The V and J ends lost 0 bases and 6 bases respectively, with 17 bases between them. Germline V gives CDR1 MDHEN, CDR2 SYDVKM. The sample holds a few counts of this clonotype. The antigen is undetermined. The genes are TRBV28 and TRBJ1-2; D gene uncertain. The TCR originated in a young man who received the YFV17D yellow fever vaccine. Sequenced material: PBMCs, taken roughly 23 days after the first yellow fever vaccination. Here the CDR3 DNA reads TGTGCCAGCAGTTTATGGGAAGTGGGAGGGAAGGATGGCTACACCTTC. It translates to CASSLWEVGGKDGYTF.